This TCR beta chain was found in a study of blood T cell repertoires in COVID-19. Study-wide background: Donors in the United States, Italy and Spain gave samples during acute or convalescent COVID-19. PBMCs, B-cell-depleted T cells, or T cells were the source of the cDNA or gDNA that made up the material.

Trimming pared 2 bases from V and 7 bases from J, leaving 8 bases between. The germline gives CDR1 KGHSH, CDR2 LQKENI. The CDR3 sequence is 13 residues long. This clone was recorded a few times. Seattle participants joined during active infection and were tracked over time. Method: immunoSEQ multiplex PCR; TCRdb's copy keeps in-frame clones and lacks some. This table has tens of thousands of clones, about four fifths appearing once. The rearrangement links TRBV18 to TRBJ1-4, with D unclear. The source of this sequence is an elderly man with COVID-19, enrolled during active disease. Sequences were obtained from peripheral blood. CDR3 protein: CASSPILSEKLFF. The CDR3 DNA sequence: TGTGCCAGCTCACCAATATTGAGTGAAAAACTGTTTTTT.